This T cell receptor (beta chain) was obtained from a study of blood T cell repertoires in COVID-19. Study summary: The origin of the acute and convalescent COVID-19 samples was the United States, Italy and Spain. The cDNA or gDNA used as material had been derived from T cells, B-cell-depleted T cells, or PBMCs.

The authors' processing: Researchers report that nucleated cell counts were estimated from reference gene primer amplification. TCRdb's copy holds only in-frame clones and misses some; the assay was immunoSEQ multiplex PCR. V and J calls and clone size are as listed in that table; D and trimming were resolved from the DNA. The sample shows roughly 69,000 clones, about nine tenths of them seen only once. Looked up from germline, CDR1 is SGDLS and CDR2 is YYNGEE. Trimming shortened V by 3 bases and J by 0 bases, and 5 bases separated the two germline ends. This CDR3 spans 13 amino acids. This clone occurred once.

What was sequenced was peripheral blood. This TCR derives from a man over 45 with active COVID-19. This rearrangement joins TRBV9 to TRBJ2-3; D remains ambiguous. DNA of the CDR3: TGTGCCAGCAGCGGCGGCAGCACAGATACGCAGTATTTT. This codes for CASSGGSTDTQYF.